A single sample is the source of the 13 T cell receptor beta chains below, sequenced in a study of T cell responses to AZD1222 COVID-19 vaccine. Libraries were prepared by immunoSEQ multiplex PCR; TCRdb keeps only in-frame clonotypes and omits some of them. This sample carries approximately 110,000 clones, over 75% of them seen once, and the ten largest clones take 1.2%. The sequencing here drew on peripheral blood, taken on day 0 of AZD1222 vaccination. These receptors all stem from an adult in good health.

The chain couples TRBV7-2 to TRBJ1-2; D unresolved. The CDR3 has 13 residues. Trimming pared 1 base from V and 7 bases from J, leaving 10 bases between. Germline V gene sequence: CDR1 SGHTA, CDR2 FQGNSA. The CDR3 bases are TGTGCCAGCAGCTTAGAGCTACAGAGTGGCTACACCTTC. It encodes CASSLELQSGYTF.

The chain carries TRBV2 and TRBJ2-4, with D hard to call. CDR3 length equals 17 residues. From germline, CDR1 is SNHLY and CDR2 FYNNEI. V was cut by 6 bases and J by 0 bases, with 18 bases left in between. The CDR3 bases are TGTGCCAGCAGAGTTGGCCACATCGTACTAGCCAAAAACATTCAGTACTTC. Translating it yields CASRVGHIVLAKNIQYF.

This clone appeared a single time. One end of the junction is discordant with germline, which a read error may explain. The V and J genes are TRBV27 and TRBJ1-2; D is possibly TRBD1 (5 bases). The CDR3 is made up of 14 amino acids. Per germline, CDR1 MNHEY and CDR2 SMNVEV (reference sequence). CDR3: CASTSTRGPYDYTF. CDR3 DNA: TGTGCCAGCACCTCCACTCGGGGACCGTATGACTACACCTTC.

This clone came up a few times. V gene TRBV11-2 combines with J gene TRBJ2-7; a weak D match, TRBD1 (6 bases). CDR3 length: 17 amino acids. V was cut by 4 bases and J by 0 bases, with 19 bases left in between. Germline assignment: CDR1 SGHAT and CDR2 FQNNGV. The CDR3 region is CASSWPLQGFNSYEQYF. For the CDR3, the DNA is TGTGCCAGCAGCTGGCCCCTTCAGGGGTTCAACTCCTACGAGCAGTACTTC.

This clone turned up a few times. This chain links TRBV4-2 with TRBJ1-6, with 8 bases that match TRBD1. V shed 4 bases and J 8 bases; nucleotides not matched to a gene: 7. The CDR3 runs to 15 residues. Per the germline V gene, CDR1 is LGHNA and CDR2 is YNFKEQ. Here the CDR3 DNA reads TGTGCCAGCAGCCGTCGCTTGGACAGGGATTCACCCCTCCACTTT. Protein product: CASSRRLDRDSPLHF.

This chain joins TRBV5-4 and TRBJ2-3; no clear D gene. Germline V gene sequence: CDR1 SGHNT, CDR2 YYREEE (reference sequence). Trimming cost V 2 bases and J 4 bases, with 11 bases left between them. The CDR3 extends over 14 amino acids. CDR3 amino acids: CASSFSGDPDTQYF. DNA of the CDR3: TGTGCCAGCAGCTTCTCTGGGGATCCAGATACGCAGTATTTT. Combining the CDR3 with reference TRBV5-4 and TRBJ2-3 gives the whole variable domain ETGVTQSPTHLIKTRGQQVTLRCSSQSGHNTVSWYQQALGQGPQFIFQYYREEENGRGNFPPRFSGLQFPNYSSELNVNALELDDSALYLCASSFSGDPDTQYFGPGTRLTVL.

The chain uses TRBV6-4 and TRBJ2-2; 7 bases line up with TRBD2. The V gene's germline CDR1 is MRHNA and CDR2 SNTAGT. The V and J ends lost 3 bases and 0 bases, in that order; junction bases with no gene match: 1. The CDR3 sequence is 15 residues long. The CDR3 DNA is TGTGCCAGCAGTGAAAGCGGGGCGAACACCGGGGAGCTGTTTTTT. Translation gives CASSESGANTGELFF.

The chain carries TRBV6-5 and TRBJ2-5, with a tentative D call TRBD2 (7 bases). Trimming took off 8 bases at V and 2 bases at J, with 18 bases between the two ends. The CDR3 is 15 amino acids. Germline V CDR1 and CDR2: MNHEY, SVGAGI. The CDR3: CASWGVGGRQETQYF. The CDR3 nucleotides are TGTGCCAGCTGGGGGGTCGGGGGGCGGCAAGAGACCCAGTACTTC.

This chain uses TRBV5-1 with TRBJ1-2; 10 nucleotides line up with TRBD1. CDR1 is SGHRS, CDR2 YFSETQ, per germline. There are 14 residues in the CDR3. J lost 7 bases, V lost 4 bases, and 7 bases had no gene match. The CDR3: CASSPEGTGVGYTF. The CDR3 DNA reads TGCGCCAGCAGCCCGGAGGGGACAGGGGTTGGCTACACCTTC.

This clone showed up just a few times. The chain is built from TRBV12-3 or TRBV12-4 and TRBJ1-1, with D unclear. The CDR3 is 13 amino acids. V shed 4 bases and J shed 3 bases, with 9 bases lying between them. CDR3 DNA sequence: TGTGCCAGCAGTTACGATTTGTACACTGAAGCTTTCTTT. It is translated as CASSYDLYTEAFF.

This rearrangement joins TRBV7-8 to TRBJ2-3; 10 positions agree with TRBD1. V gave up 3 bases and J gave up 1 base; unmatched junction bases: 7. The CDR3 contains 17 residues. Germline assignment: CDR1 SGHVS and CDR2 FQNEAQ. CDR3 DNA: TGTGCCAGCAGCTTCAAAGCCGGGACAGGGGGCACAGATACGCAGTATTTT. It specifies CASSFKAGTGGTDTQYF.

The chain combines TRBV4-1 with TRBJ1-5, with D possibly matching TRBD1 (6 bases). This CDR3 has 16 residues. Germline CDR1 reads MGHRA; CDR2 reads YSYEKL. Between the trimmed V and J ends, which lost 4 bases and 5 bases, there was a span of 18 bases. CDR3 amino acids: CASSPMINHRDQPQHF. The CDR3 DNA sequence: TGCGCCAGCAGCCCGATGATCAACCACAGGGATCAGCCCCAGCATTTT.

This rearrangement joins TRBV7-2 to TRBJ2-7; 11 positions match TRBD2. CDR3 length: 15 amino acids. V lost 4 bases to trimming and J lost 7 bases; unmatched junction nucleotides: 9. The germline gives CDR1 SGHTA, CDR2 FQGNSA. CDR3 sequence reads: CASSSLAGGPREQYF. DNA for the CDR3: TGTGCCAGCAGCTCGCTAGCGGGGGGCCCTAGGGAGCAGTACTTC.